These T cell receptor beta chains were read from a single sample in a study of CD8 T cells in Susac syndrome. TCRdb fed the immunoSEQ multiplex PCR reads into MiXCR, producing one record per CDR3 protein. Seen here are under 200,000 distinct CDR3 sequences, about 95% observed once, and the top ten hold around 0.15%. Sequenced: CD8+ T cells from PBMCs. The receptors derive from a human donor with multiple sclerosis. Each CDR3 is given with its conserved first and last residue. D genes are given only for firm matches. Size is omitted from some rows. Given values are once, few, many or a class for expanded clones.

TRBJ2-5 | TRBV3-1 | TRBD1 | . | CASSQSRTGTAQETQYF | TGTGCCAGCAGCCAGAGCCGGACCGGGACAGCTCAAGAGACCCAGTACTTC
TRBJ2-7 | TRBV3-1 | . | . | CASSQPGRTAYEQYF | TGTGCCAGCAGCCAACCGGGACGGACCGCTTACGAGCAGTACTTC
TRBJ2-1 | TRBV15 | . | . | CATSLTGGFPAEQFF | TGTGCCACCAGCCTTACCGGCGGGTTCCCGGCGGAGCAGTTCTTC
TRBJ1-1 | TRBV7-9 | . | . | CASSSSRGAEAFF | TGTGCCAGCAGCTCCTCCCGGGGGGCTGAAGCTTTCTTT
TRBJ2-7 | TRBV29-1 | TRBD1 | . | CSALGTGGSYEQYF | TGCAGCGCTCTCGGGACAGGGGGCTCCTACGAGCAGTACTTC
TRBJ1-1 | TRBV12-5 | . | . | CASGLGETEAFF | TGTGCTAGTGGTTTGGGGGAAACTGAAGCTTTCTTT
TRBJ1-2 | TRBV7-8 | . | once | CASSLQAGGVLEVYGYTF | TGTGCCAGCAGCTTACAGGCCGGGGGCGTATTAGAAGTTTATGGCTACACCTTC
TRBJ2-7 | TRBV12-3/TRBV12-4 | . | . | CASSTGPRYEQYF | TGTGCCAGCAGCACCGGGCCCCGCTACGAGCAGTACTTC
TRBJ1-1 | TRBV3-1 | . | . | CASSQGGGRSEAFF | TGTGCCAGCAGCCAAGGCGGCGGCCGAAGTGAAGCTTTCTTT
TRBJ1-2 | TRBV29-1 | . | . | CSVILPYGYTF | TGCAGCGTCATTCTCCCCTATGGCTACACCTTC
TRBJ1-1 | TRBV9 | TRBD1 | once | CASSSTGGLDTEAFF | TGTGCCAGCAGCAGCACAGGGGGCCTAGACACTGAAGCTTTCTTT
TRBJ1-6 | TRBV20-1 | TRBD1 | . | CSAPGTGHNSPLHF | TGCAGTGCTCCTGGGACAGGGCATAATTCACCCCTCCACTTT